This is a list of T cell receptor beta chains from one sample in a study of blood T cell repertoires in COVID-19. TCRdb's table, derived via immunoSEQ multiplex PCR, lists solely in-frame clones and lacks some. This table has some 250,000 clones, 91% appearing once. The specimen sequenced was PBMCs or T cells enriched from blood (not recorded which). The receptors stem from a human donor in a cohort exposed to, infected with or recovered from COVID-19 (not recorded which). The donor label of this sample is uncertain. Both conserved end residues are part of each CDR3.

J gene: TRBJ2-1
CDR3 length: 12
V gene: TRBV5-1
CDR3 protein: CASRYEQDEQFF

J gene: TRBJ2-1
CDR3 length: 15
V gene: TRBV7-9
CDR3 protein: CASSPGGASHNEQFF

J gene: TRBJ2-1
CDR3 length: 17
V gene: TRBV5-1
CDR3 protein: CASSLGTSGGVYNEQFF

J gene: TRBJ1-5
CDR3 length: 14
V gene: TRBV6-5
CDR3 protein: CASSTQGGGQPQHF

J gene: TRBJ1-1
CDR3 length: 15
V gene: TRBV6-5
CDR3 protein: CASSYSSTGGTEAFF

J gene: TRBJ2-5
CDR3 length: 14
V gene: TRBV5-1
CDR3 protein: CASSPGLAEETQYF

J gene: TRBJ1-6
CDR3 length: 12
V gene: TRBV27
CDR3 protein: CASSWRYSPLHF

J gene: TRBJ1-6
CDR3 length: 15
V gene: TRBV7-9
CDR3 protein: CASSRGQGANSPLHF

J gene: TRBJ1-2
CDR3 length: 12
V gene: TRBV5-6
CDR3 protein: CASNLGRDGYTF

J gene: TRBJ2-3
CDR3 length: 15
V gene: TRBV5-5
CDR3 protein: CASSLIREPGLTQYF

J gene: TRBJ2-5
CDR3 length: 15
V gene: TRBV27
CDR3 protein: CASSSGTAAEETQYF

J gene: TRBJ1-2
CDR3 length: 17
V gene: TRBV12-2
CDR3 protein: CASRLRPTGRKLYGYTF

J gene: TRBJ1-2
CDR3 length: 16
V gene: TRBV4-3
CDR3 protein: CASSQSMTGGGYGYTF

J gene: TRBJ1-4
CDR3 length: 15
V gene: TRBV7-8
CDR3 protein: CASSETRASREKLFF

J gene: TRBJ1-3
CDR3 length: 16
V gene: TRBV4-1
CDR3 protein: CASSQGVGRTGNTIYF

J gene: TRBJ1-1
CDR3 length: 17
V gene: TRBV11-2
CDR3 protein: CASSSAPSGHMATEAFF

J gene: TRBJ1-5
CDR3 length: 14
V gene: TRBV6-1
CDR3 protein: CASSEYLSNQPQHF

J gene: TRBJ1-5
CDR3 length: 16
V gene: TRBV12-5
CDR3 protein: CASGQSDRGGIQPQHF

J gene: TRBJ2-2
CDR3 length: 17
V gene: TRBV27
CDR3 protein: CASSLYGRGQNTGELFF

J gene: TRBJ1-5
CDR3 length: 14
V gene: TRBV24-1
CDR3 protein: CATEGTGSGQPQHF

J gene: TRBJ2-2
CDR3 length: 14
V gene: TRBV7-2
CDR3 protein: CASSLEVGTGELFF

J gene: TRBJ2-7
CDR3 length: 15
V gene: TRBV7-2
CDR3 protein: CASSFQRGGAYEQYF

J gene: TRBJ1-4
CDR3 length: 13
V gene: TRBV24-1
CDR3 protein: CATSGTDNEKLFF

J gene: TRBJ1-2
CDR3 length: 12
V gene: TRBV12-3/TRBV12-4
CDR3 protein: CASSLAQYGYTF

J gene: TRBJ2-7
CDR3 length: 14
V gene: TRBV6-6
CDR3 protein: CASKSSRGRYEQYF

J gene: TRBJ1-5
CDR3 length: 14
V gene: TRBV2
CDR3 protein: CASSPGTAISAQHF

J gene: TRBJ1-1
CDR3 length: 16
V gene: TRBV11-2
CDR3 protein: CASSSIQGAGGTEAFF

J gene: TRBJ1-1
CDR3 length: 16
V gene: TRBV5-4
CDR3 protein: CASSLALTGLTREAFF

J gene: TRBJ1-1
CDR3 length: 14
V gene: TRBV10-3
CDR3 protein: CAISESSVNTEAFF

J gene: TRBJ1-2
CDR3 length: 12
V gene: TRBV12-3/TRBV12-4
CDR3 protein: CASSLGANGYTF